This T cell receptor (beta chain) was retrieved from a study of cytomegalovirus exposure and HLA in healthy donors. Study outcomes and limitations: In vitro data verified three CMV-associated chains as specific for CMV antigens. Accounts indicate the classifier identified cytomegalovirus status with strong specificity and sensitivity. The authors reported that TCR beta sequences could predict HLA-A and HLA-B alleles. These predictions were accurate for most subjects in the first cohort.

V lost 7 bases, J lost 2 bases, and 9 bases lay in between. CDR1 is SGHTA and CDR2 is FQGNSA in the germline V gene. This CDR3 contains 13 residues. Amplification used 60 Vbeta primers and 13 Jbeta primers. Under the authors' procedure: Later, an analysis found approximately 80 million unique TCR beta chains, and about 10 million of these were shared. The assay was immunoSEQ multiplex PCR, and TCRdb's table has in-frame clones only and misses some. V and J calls and clone size are as listed in that table; D and trimming were resolved from the DNA. The sample has approximately 100,000 clones, more than 60% seen once. Notes on this clone: Its antigen is as yet unknown.

The sequence was collected from a man aged 60-69 years in good health and CMV-seronegative. J is TRBJ1-5 and V is TRBV7-2; D gene unclear. The specimen was PBMCs. This CDR3 is CASTLGGNQPQHF. CDR3 DNA sequence: TGTGCCAGCACCCTAGGAGGCAATCAGCCCCAGCATTTT.